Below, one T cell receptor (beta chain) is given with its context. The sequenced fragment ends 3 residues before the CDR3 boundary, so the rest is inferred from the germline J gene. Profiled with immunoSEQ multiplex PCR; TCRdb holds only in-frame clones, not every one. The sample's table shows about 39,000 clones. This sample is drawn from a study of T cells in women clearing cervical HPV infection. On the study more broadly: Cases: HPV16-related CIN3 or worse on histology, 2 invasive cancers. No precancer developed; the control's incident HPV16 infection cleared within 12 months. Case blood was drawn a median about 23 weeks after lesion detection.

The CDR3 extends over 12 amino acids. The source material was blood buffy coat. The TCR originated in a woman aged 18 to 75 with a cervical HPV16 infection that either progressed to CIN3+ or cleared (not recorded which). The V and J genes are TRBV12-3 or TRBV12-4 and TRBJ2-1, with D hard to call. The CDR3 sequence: CSTKPVGNEQFF. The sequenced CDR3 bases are TGTTCCACCAAGCCCGTCGGCAATGAG.